The entry below gives a single T cell receptor beta chain sequence along with its context. Its antigen is unknown. This CDR3 spans 15 amino acids. CDR1 and CDR2 (germline): LGHDT, YNNKEL (reference sequence). The V end was cut by 0 bases, the J end by 0 bases, with 6 bases between. Treatment of the sample: about 20 received Ad26.COV2.S at low or high dose, single or two shots; about 5 received placebo; per-sample allocation not given. Vaccine and placebo recipients were sampled on day 63 after the first injection. Vaccine was an Ad26 vector expressing Wuhan-strain SARS-CoV-2 spike. This specimen belongs to a study of Ad26.COV2.S vaccination and SARS-CoV-2 variants. Overall study results and limits: Measurements of TCR breadth and depth may have given underestimates of the total T cell responses. The placebo group had lower spike-specific TCR breadth than the vaccine recipients did.

Some clones are missing from TCRdb's copy, which holds only in-frame ones; the method was immunoSEQ multiplex PCR. Among some 420,000 clones, approximately 87% were seen once, and the ten largest hold approximately 4%. The chain has TRBV3-1 (or the pseudogene TRBV3-2) and TRBJ1-5; the D is unclear. The source of this sequence is a person between 18 and 60 years old who received the Ad26.COV2.S COVID-19 vaccine or a placebo. Sequenced here: peripheral blood, sampled in a trial of Ad26.COV2.S vaccine versus placebo. The chain's CDR3 is CASSQDPGSNQPQHF. CDR3 DNA sequence: TGTGCCAGCAGCCAAGATCCCGGTAGCAATCAGCCCCAGCATTTT.